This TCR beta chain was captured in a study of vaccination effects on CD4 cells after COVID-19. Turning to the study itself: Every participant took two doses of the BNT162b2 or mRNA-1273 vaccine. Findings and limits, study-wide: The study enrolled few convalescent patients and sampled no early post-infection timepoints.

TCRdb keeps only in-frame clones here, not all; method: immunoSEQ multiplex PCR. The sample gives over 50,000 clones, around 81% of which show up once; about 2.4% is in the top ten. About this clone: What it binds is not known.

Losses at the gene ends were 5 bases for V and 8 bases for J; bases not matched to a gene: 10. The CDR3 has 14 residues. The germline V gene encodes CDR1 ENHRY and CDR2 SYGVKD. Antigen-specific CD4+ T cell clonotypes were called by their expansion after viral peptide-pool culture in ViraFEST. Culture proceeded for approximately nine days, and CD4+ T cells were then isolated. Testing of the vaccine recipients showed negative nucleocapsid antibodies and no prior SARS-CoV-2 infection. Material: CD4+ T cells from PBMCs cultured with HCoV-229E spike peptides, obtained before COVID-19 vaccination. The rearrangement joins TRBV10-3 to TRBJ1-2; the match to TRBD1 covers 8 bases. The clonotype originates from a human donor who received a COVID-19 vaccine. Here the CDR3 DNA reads TGTGCCATCAGTCCCGGGACAGGAGTTGGCGGCTACACCTTC. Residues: CAISPGTGVGGYTF.